This T cell receptor beta chain comes out of a study of shared clonotypes between healthy human individuals. Findings and caveats of the study: Sharing across a few donors was seen in roughly 5.2% of naive CD4 clonotypes. The small donor group covered limited genetic and exposure diversity. Sorted-subset sequencing, rarefaction showed, was incomplete despite large depth.

How the authors handled the data: ImmunoSEQ output lacked quality scores and full-length reads, limiting matched filtering. Using immunoSEQ multiplex PCR, the repertoire was profiled, and TCRdb retains in-frame clones only, with some absent. From that table come the V and J calls and clone size; the DNA was used to work out D and trimming. The sample has 70,000 to 95,000 clones, 62% seen once. The CDR3 runs to 14 residues. CDR1 and CDR2 (germline): MGHDK, SYGVNS. Trimming took off 4 bases at V and 4 bases at J, with 11 bases between the two ends. A note on this clone: Its specificity is not known.

The receptor was derived from a man younger than 45 in good health. V gene TRBV25-1 combines with J gene TRBJ1-5; the D gene is possibly TRBD1 (5 bases). The specimen was memory CD8+ T cells sorted from blood. Subset indicated: CD45RO+ cells pooled with CCR7-negative TemRA cells. CDR3 bases: TGTGCCAGCAGTGTTGGGGGTGCAAATCAGCCCCAGCATTTT. Its protein product is CASSVGGANQPQHF.